The 30 T cell receptor beta chains in this list originate from one sample, sequenced in a study of blood T cell repertoires in COVID-19. The repertoire was sequenced with immunoSEQ multiplex PCR; TCRdb's copy has only in-frame clones and lacks some. The sample has under 80,000 clones, about 89% seen once. Sequencing was carried out using peripheral blood. The receptors derive from a man aged 65 to 85 with active or convalescent COVID-19.

This sequence joins TRBV6-2 or TRBV6-3 and TRBJ2-4; 8 bases are a match to TRBD2. CDR3 size: 14 residues. J was trimmed by 10 bases and V by 4 bases; bases with no gene match: 9. Per the germline V gene, CDR1 is MNHEY and CDR2 is SVGEGT. CDR3 in DNA: TGTGCCAGCAGTTCCACCCGGGAGGGGGGGATTCAGTACTTC. Amino acid sequence: CASSSTREGGIQYF.

This rearrangement joins TRBV2 to TRBJ1-2; 7 bases agree with TRBD1. The germline gives CDR1 SNHLY, CDR2 FYNNEI. J was trimmed by 3 bases and V by 8 bases; bases with no gene match: 6. The CDR3 consists of 13 residues. CDR3 protein: CASLRGRDYGYTF. The CDR3 DNA sequence: TGTGCCAGCTTAAGGGGGCGCGACTATGGCTACACCTTC.

V gene TRBV9 combines with J gene TRBJ2-7; 9 bases agree with TRBD2. V gave up 0 bases and J gave up 2 bases; unmatched junction bases: 3. CDR3 size: 15 residues. In germline, CDR1 is SGDLS, CDR2 YYNGEE. CDR3 sequence: CASSVGLAVTYEQYF. The CDR3 DNA sequence: TGTGCCAGCAGCGTAGGACTAGCGGTGACCTACGAGCAGTACTTC.

The chain employs TRBV18 and TRBJ2-7; D may be TRBD1 (7 bases). The germline V gene has CDR1 KGHSH and CDR2 LQKENI. V shed 0 bases and J shed 3 bases, with 12 bases lying between them. There are 15 residues in the CDR3. Here the CDR3 reads CASSPPGQGGYEQYF. CDR3 sequence (DNA): TGTGCCAGCTCACCACCTGGGCAGGGGGGCTACGAGCAGTACTTC.

This chain links TRBV7-2 with TRBJ2-3, with 7 bases identical to TRBD2. Germline V CDR1 and CDR2: SGHTA, FQGNSA. CDR3 length equals 16 residues. Trimming cost V 3 bases and J 4 bases; bases outside gene matches: 10. CDR3 sequence: CASSFAGRAPPDTQYF. The CDR3, as DNA: TGTGCCAGCAGCTTTGCGGGGAGGGCCCCCCCAGATACGCAGTATTTT.

CDR3 sequence: CASSQAVKETQYF. The DNA for the CDR3 is TGTGCCAGCAGCCAAGCAGTAAAAGAGACCCAGTACTTC. V and J are TRBV3-1 (or the pseudogene TRBV3-2) and TRBJ2-5; D is unclear. The CDR3 is 13 amino acids. The germline V gene encodes CDR1 LGHDT and CDR2 YNNKEL (reference sequence). V dropped 1 base and J dropped 3 bases, with 6 bases sitting between them.

V is TRBV7-9 and J is TRBJ1-3; TRBD1 might be the D (6 bases). This CDR3 region has 15 residues. V dropped 8 bases and J dropped 5 bases, with 19 bases sitting between them. Germline assignment: CDR1 SEHNR and CDR2 FQNEAQ (reference sequence). The CDR3 coding sequence is TGTGCCAGCGTACTTCAGGGGCTAGAGAGAAACACCATATATTTT. Its protein product is CASVLQGLERNTIYF.

The chain carries TRBV10-3 and TRBJ1-1; maybe TRBD1 (5 bases). This CDR3 region has 12 residues. The V gene's germline CDR1 is ENHRY and CDR2 SYGVKD. V was cut by 5 bases and J by 6 bases, with 10 bases left in between. Here the CDR3 DNA reads TGTGCCATCAGTCCCGGGGGAGCTGAAGCTTTCTTT. Protein sequence: CAISPGGAEAFF.

The chain couples TRBV5-1 to TRBJ2-5, with 7 bases fitting TRBD1. Germline CDR1 SGHRS, CDR2 YFSETQ. The CDR3 length is 14 residues. V lost 5 bases and J lost 0; bases outside the gene matches: 4. This chain's CDR3 is CASRDRANQETQYF. CDR3 nucleotides: TGCGCCAGCAGAGACAGGGCGAACCAAGAGACCCAGTACTTC.

V and J are TRBV29-1 and TRBJ2-2, with a weak D call TRBD1 (6 bases). Looked up from germline, CDR1 is SQVTM and CDR2 is ANQGSEA. With 6 bases removed from V and 1 base from J, the gap between germline ends came to 15 bases. The CDR3 is 15 residues long. The CDR3 nucleotides read TGCAGCGTCCTTGGGACACCCCGGAACACCGGGGAGCTGTTTTTT. Protein product: CSVLGTPRNTGELFF.

This chain links TRBV6-5 with TRBJ2-1; 10 nucleotides align to TRBD2. Germline CDR1 reads MNHEY; CDR2 reads SVGAGI. V gave up 5 bases and J gave up 3 bases; unmatched junction bases: 4. CDR3 length: 15 amino acids. CDR3: CASSPSGSIYNEQFF. The CDR3, as DNA: TGTGCCAGCAGTCCTAGCGGGAGCATCTACAATGAGCAGTTCTTC.

This chain uses TRBV11-2 with TRBJ2-1, with D unclear. Per the germline V gene, CDR1 is SGHAT and CDR2 is FQNNGV. This CDR3 comprises 15 residues. Trimming shortened V by 0 bases and J by 3 bases, and 9 bases separated the two germline ends. The DNA of the CDR3 is TGTGCCAGCAGCTTAGATTCGGCAGGCTACAATGAGCAGTTCTTC. Its protein product is CASSLDSAGYNEQFF.

The chain links TRBV7-2 to TRBJ1-2, with a tentative D call TRBD1 (6 bases). Trimming pared 5 bases from V and 0 bases from J, leaving 16 bases between. The CDR3 contains 16 residues. Germline values: CDR1 SGHTA, CDR2 FQGNSA. The CDR3 loop reads CASSLTRAGANYGYTF. CDR3 DNA sequence: TGTGCCAGCAGCCTAACCCGGGCAGGGGCTAACTATGGCTACACCTTC.

The J gene is TRBJ2-1, the V gene TRBV28; 10 bases are shared with TRBD2. Germline values: CDR1 MDHEN, CDR2 SYDVKM. V trimming: 9 bases; J trimming: 7 bases; junction bases outside the gene matches: 9. This CDR3 contains 14 residues. DNA for the CDR3: TGTGCCAGTTCACTAGCGGGAATTGAGAATGAGCAGTTCTTC. Translation gives CASSLAGIENEQFF.

This chain links TRBV5-6 with TRBJ2-3; TRBD2 matches at 8 bases. The germline gives CDR1 SGHDT, CDR2 YYEEEE. Trimming at V came to 0 bases and at J to 7 bases, leaving 4 bases not matched to a gene. CDR3 length equals 14 residues. The DNA of the CDR3 is TGTGCCAGCAGCTTGGTGGCGGGGGGAAATACGCAGTATTTT. This sequence encodes CASSLVAGGNTQYF.

The chain employs TRBV6-2 or TRBV6-3 and TRBJ1-5; 8 nucleotides agree with TRBD1. The V gene's germline CDR1 is MNHEY and CDR2 SVGEGT. CDR3 size: 15 residues. With V trimmed by 5 bases and J by 4 bases, 7 bases remained unmatched. This CDR3 is CASSRRTGFNQPQHF. As DNA, the CDR3 is TGTGCCAGCAGTCGCAGGACAGGGTTTAATCAGCCCCAGCATTTT.

The chain recombines TRBV5-1 with TRBJ2-5, with TRBD2 matching 9 bases. CDR1 and CDR2 (germline): SGHRS, YFSETQ. The V and J ends lost 4 bases and 2 bases, in that order; junction bases with no gene match: 6. This CDR3 has 15 residues. The CDR3 DNA follows: TGCGCCAGCAGCCCTGGACTAGCGTCACAAGAGACCCAGTACTTC. Translation gives CASSPGLASQETQYF.

The chain carries TRBV28 and TRBJ1-3; 9 bases match TRBD1. CDR3 length: 18 residues. CDR1 MDHEN and CDR2 SYDVKM come from the germline V gene. The trim removed 5 bases at V and 2 bases at J, leaving 13 bases unmatched. For the CDR3, the DNA is TGTGCCAGCAGTCCCAACCGCGGACAGGGGAGGGCTGGAAACACCATATATTTT. Amino acids: CASSPNRGQGRAGNTIYF.

This clone was seen once. The same CDR3 arises from other DNA sequences in this sample as well. This chain uses TRBV9 with TRBJ2-5, with 11 positions matching TRBD1. Germline CDR1 and CDR2: SGDLS and YYNGEE. V was pared by 0 bases and J by 4 bases, with 2 bases of the junction left unmatched. The CDR3 extends over 15 amino acids. The CDR3 loop reads CASSVGGTGGETQYF. The CDR3 coding sequence is TGTGCCAGCAGCGTAGGAGGGACAGGGGGAGAGACCCAGTACTTC.

The chain has TRBV2 and TRBJ2-5, with TRBD2 identical over 9 bases. The V gene's germline CDR1 is SNHLY and CDR2 FYNNEI. The CDR3 has 17 residues. Germline trimming cut 10 bases from V and 5 bases from J; bases unmatched to any gene: 20. The CDR3 protein is CATDRGGTSLPRETQYF. For the CDR3, the DNA is TGTGCCACCGACCGCGGCGGGACTAGCCTCCCCCGGGAGACCCAGTACTTC.

The rearrangement links TRBV7-2 to TRBJ2-3, with 9 bases that match TRBD2. Germline V gene data show CDR1 as SGHTA and CDR2 as FQGNSA. V trimming: 2 bases; J trimming: 6 bases; junction bases outside the gene matches: 12. The CDR3 has 17 residues. The CDR3 bases are TGTGCCAGCAGCTTATTTTTTAGGGGGACTAGCTCGGATACGCAGTATTTT. Encoded protein: CASSLFFRGTSSDTQYF.

Here the CDR3 reads CASSETAGVYNEQFF. CDR3 nucleotide sequence: TGTGCCAGCAGTGAAACGGCGGGCGTCTACAATGAGCAGTTCTTC. The chain combines TRBV2 with TRBJ2-1; D possibly corresponds to TRBD2 (5 bases). The germline CDR1 and CDR2 sequences are SNHLY and FYNNEI. This CDR3 contains 15 residues. Trimming stripped 2 bases from V and 3 bases from J, with 11 bases between.

This sequence joins TRBV6-5 and TRBJ2-2; 8 bases are shared with TRBD1. The germline V gene encodes CDR1 MNHEY and CDR2 SVGAGI. The CDR3 runs 15 residues. V dropped 6 bases and J dropped 2; count of bases not matched to a gene: 5. The CDR3 nucleotides read TGTGCCAGCAGCGCGGGACAGGACAACACCGGGGAGCTGTTTTTT. It is translated as CASSAGQDNTGELFF.

The genes are TRBV9 and TRBJ1-2; D gene unclear. The CDR3 sequence is 15 residues long. Germline loops: CDR1 SGDLS, CDR2 YYNGEE. With 6 bases removed from V and 7 bases from J, the gap between germline ends came to 22 bases. The DNA of the CDR3 is TGTGCCAGCACCCCCTATATCCGAGGTTCGGCTGGCTACACCTTC. It yields the protein CASTPYIRGSAGYTF.

The chain has TRBV7-9 and TRBJ2-7, with 10 nucleotides matching TRBD2. CDR1 SEHNR and CDR2 FQNEAQ come from the germline V gene (reference sequence). The CDR3 has 14 residues. After removal of 5 bases from V and 0 bases from J, the junction contained 1 base not matched to a gene. CDR3 loop: CASSGLADSYEQYF. The CDR3 DNA follows: TGTGCCAGCAGCGGACTAGCGGACTCCTACGAGCAGTACTTC.

The chain carries TRBV14 and TRBJ1-4; D call uncertain. V lost 4 bases and J lost 5, with 8 bases in between. CDR3 length equals 13 residues. From germline, CDR1 is SGHDN and CDR2 FVKESK. CDR3: CASSRGRNEKLFF. CDR3 in DNA: TGTGCCAGCAGCCGAGGGCGCAATGAAAAACTGTTTTTT. The full variable domain, its missing parts supplied by reference TRBV14 and TRBJ1-4, is EAGVTQFPSHSVIEKGQTVTLRCDPISGHDNLYWYRRVMGKEIKFLLHFVKESKQDESGMPNNRFLAERTGGTYSTLKVQPAELEDSGVYFCASSRGRNEKLFFGSGTQLSVL.

The CDR3: CASRRGSGGNSEAFF. The CDR3 nucleotides read TGTGCCAGCAGACGAGGGTCAGGGGGCAATTCTGAAGCTTTCTTT. The chain employs TRBV6-6 and TRBJ1-1, with 8 bases lining up with TRBD1. Germline CDR1 reads MNHNY; CDR2 reads SVGAGI (reference sequence). The CDR3 contains 15 residues. V was clipped by 6 bases and J by 6 bases; unmatched bases: 12.

The V call is TRBV6-6, the J call TRBJ1-1; tentatively, D is TRBD1 (6 bases). Germline V gene lookup returns CDR1 MNHNY and CDR2 SVGAGI (reference sequence). V was cut by 9 bases and J by 1 base, with 12 bases left in between. CDR3 length: 13 residues. The CDR3 loop reads CASEGEWNTEAFF. DNA for the CDR3: TGTGCCAGTGAGGGGGAGTGGAACACTGAAGCTTTCTTT.

The V and J genes are TRBV28 and TRBJ1-6, with 8 bases aligning to TRBD1. This CDR3 is built from 16 residues. V dropped 5 bases and J dropped 10; count of bases not matched to a gene: 13. Germline V gene data show CDR1 as MDHEN and CDR2 as SYDVKM. The CDR3 DNA sequence: TGTGCCAGCAGTCAAGGAGACAGGGGATATTACTCACCCCTCCACTTT. Protein: CASSQGDRGYYSPLHF.

The rearrangement links TRBV28 to TRBJ1-5, with TRBD1 identical over 11 bases. This CDR3 is built from 16 residues. Germline V gene sequence: CDR1 MDHEN, CDR2 SYDVKM. The J segment lost 2 bases and the V segment lost 8 bases, leaving 8 bases of the junction unmatched. CDR3 amino acids: CASLREGQGGNQPQHF. CDR3 sequence (DNA): TGTGCCAGCCTGCGAGAGGGACAGGGGGGCAATCAGCCCCAGCATTTT.